What follows are 22 T cell receptor beta chains derived from one specimen sequenced in a study of T cells in Graves' hyperthyroidism and ophthalmopathy. TCR beta CDR3 sequences were amplified from RNA transcripts. With the HTBI primer set, the TCR CDR3 went through a first round of RT-PCR. Each CDR3 protein is one row after TCRdb ran MiXCR on the multiplex PCR reads. The profile covers 700,000 or so distinct CDR3 sequences, with roughly 15% appearing a single time and 8.4% taken by the ten largest. Sequences were obtained from blood. The source of these receptors is a man aged 18 to 35 with Graves' hyperthyroidism.

This clonotype was detected only a few times. The chain recombines TRBV7-9 with TRBJ2-7, with 7 bases lining up with TRBD2. V dropped 6 bases and J dropped 5; count of bases not matched to a gene: 13. This CDR3 comprises 15 residues. Germline CDR1 SEHNR, CDR2 FQNEAQ (reference sequence). This chain's CDR3 is CASRSDREARDEQYF. The DNA of the CDR3 is TGTGCCAGCAGGTCGGACCGGGAGGCTAGAGACGAGCAGTACTTC.

As to this clonotype: This may be a read error, as it is one base from a much larger clone. The rearrangement uses TRBV6-9 and TRBJ2-7, with D maybe TRBD2 (6 bases). The CDR3 is made up of 15 amino acids. With 2 bases removed from V and 2 bases from J, the gap between germline ends came to 13 bases. The V gene's germline CDR1 is MNHGY and CDR2 SVAAGI. The CDR3 DNA is TGTGCCAGCAGTTATATCGGGAGAATCCCCTACGAGCAGTACTTC. It specifies CASSYIGRIPYEQYF.

This clonotype was seen a handful of times. The CDR3 is CSVEGWDGANYGYTF. Here the CDR3 DNA reads TGCAGCGTTGAGGGGTGGGACGGAGCTAACTATGGCTACACCTTC. The J gene is TRBJ1-2, the V gene TRBV29-1; D may be TRBD1 (5 bases). Germline-derived CDR1 and CDR2 are SQVTM and ANQGSEA. This CDR3 is 15 amino acids long. The V end lost 3 bases, the J end lost 0 bases, and 14 bases lay between the germline ends. The variable domain in full, completed from reference TRBV29-1 and TRBJ1-2, reads SAVISQKPSRDICQRGTSLTIQCQVDSQVTMMFWYRQQPGQSLTLIATANQGSEATYESGFVIDKFPISRPNLTFSTLTVSNMSPEDSSIYLCSVEGWDGANYGYTFGSGTRLTVV.

This clonotype occurred many times. The chain links TRBV20-1 to TRBJ2-3, with D possibly matching TRBD2 (6 bases). Germline CDR1 and CDR2: DFQATT and SNEGSKA (reference sequence). The CDR3 covers 12 residues. Trimming took off 3 bases at V and 4 bases at J, with 8 bases between the two ends. Here the CDR3 DNA reads TGCAGTGCTAGGGGGGGATCAGATACGCAGTATTTT. Amino acids: CSARGGSDTQYF.

The V and J genes are TRBV12-5 and TRBJ2-1; D unclear. This CDR3 is built from 10 residues. V lost 6 bases and J 12 bases, leaving 9 bases between the germline ends. In germline, CDR1 is LGHNT, CDR2 FRNRAP. As DNA, the CDR3 is TGTGCTAGTGGACCCAGTACGCAGTTCTTC. It specifies CASGPSTQFF.

This clonotype has ten or more counts. The CDR3 nucleotides are TGCAGTGCTAGCACGTCCCCCGACGAGCAGTACTTC. Translated: CSASTSPDEQYF. The chain has TRBV20-1 and TRBJ2-7; D is ambiguous. The CDR3 contains 12 residues. The germline V gene encodes CDR1 DFQATT and CDR2 SNEGSKA (reference sequence). Trimming cost V 3 bases and J 5 bases, with 11 bases left between them.

The sample holds a few counts of this clonotype. This chain connects TRBV7-2 to TRBJ1-2; a possible D gene is TRBD1 (5 bases). Trimming cost V 5 bases and J 8 bases, with 18 bases left between them. Germline V gene data show CDR1 as SGHTA and CDR2 as FQGNSA. The CDR3 runs 14 residues. CDR3 amino acids: CASSPGRSLLGYTF. The CDR3 DNA reads as TGTGCCAGCAGCCCAGGGCGCTCTCTCCTAGGCTACACCTTC.

The chain carries TRBV11-3 and TRBJ2-2, with 8 bases identical to TRBD2. Looked up from germline, CDR1 is SGHNT and CDR2 is YENEEA. This CDR3 region has 15 residues. Trimming took 0 bases from V and 7 from J; bases not matched to a gene: 4. CDR3 residues: CASSLEAGASGELFF. In nucleotides, the CDR3 is TGTGCCAGCAGCTTAGAAGCGGGAGCGAGCGGGGAGCTGTTTTTT.

The sample holds many counts of this clonotype. The genes are TRBV15 and TRBJ2-5; a weak D match, TRBD2 (6 bases). CDR3 length: 15 residues. CDR1 and CDR2 from the germline V gene are LNHNV and YYDKDF (reference sequence). Trimming pared 1 base from V and 5 bases from J, leaving 14 bases between. CDR3 DNA sequence: TGTGCCACCAGCAGAGGAGAGGCGGGACTGGAGACCCAGTACTTC. Its translation is CATSRGEAGLETQYF.

Many counts were recorded for this clonotype. The chain is built from TRBV30 and TRBJ2-3, with 9 bases lining up with TRBD2. The CDR3 has 15 amino acids. Germline loops: CDR1 GTSNPN, CDR2 SVGIG (reference sequence). V shed 2 bases, J shed 3 bases, and the junction held 6 bases outside the gene matches. This CDR3 reads CAWSRSSGRTDTQYF. The CDR3 coding sequence is TGTGCCTGGAGTAGGAGTAGCGGGAGAACAGATACGCAGTATTTT.

The chain is built from TRBV4-3 and TRBJ1-5, with D perhaps TRBD1 (5 bases). V was trimmed by 0 bases and J by 11 bases, leaving 14 bases between them. Germline CDR1 and CDR2: LGHNA and YSLEER. CDR3 size: 14 residues. The CDR3 nucleotides are TGCGCCAGCAGCCAAGACCTTGGGGCCCGGACCCAGCATTTT. It codes for CASSQDLGARTQHF.

The chain links TRBV29-1 to TRBJ2-7; 7 positions match TRBD1. J was trimmed by 2 bases and V by 7 bases; bases with no gene match: 2. Per germline, CDR1 SQVTM and CDR2 ANQGSEA. CDR3 length: 11 residues. In nucleotides, the CDR3 is TGCAGCGGAGGGACAGCCTACGAGCAGTACTTC. Protein: CSGGTAYEQYF.

This clonotype turned up a few times. This could be a read error, since a much larger clone is one nucleotide away. The rearrangement joins TRBV2 to TRBJ1-1; possible D gene TRBD1, 5 bases. CDR3 length: 11 amino acids. Germline V gene lookup returns CDR1 SNHLY and CDR2 FYNNEI. The CDR3 DNA reads as TGTGCCAGTGAGGGGATGGGCTCGGCTCTCTTT. Its translation is CASEGMGSALF.

This clonotype was picked up many times. The chain has TRBV29-1 and TRBJ1-2; 7 nucleotides match TRBD1. Germline CDR1 SQVTM, CDR2 ANQGSEA. V gave up 3 bases and J gave up 3 bases; unmatched junction bases: 10. This CDR3 contains 15 residues. CDR3 amino acids: CSVEKGGGLYYGYTF. The CDR3 region has the DNA TGCAGCGTTGAGAAAGGGGGCGGACTATACTATGGCTACACCTTC.

This clonotype was seen ten or more times. The gene calls are TRBV20-1 and TRBJ1-1; the match to TRBD1 covers 8 bases. The CDR3 is made up of 16 amino acids. With 0 bases clipped from V and 1 base from J, the junction kept 7 bases outside the gene matches. The germline V gene encodes CDR1 DFQATT and CDR2 SNEGSKA (reference sequence). The chain's CDR3 is CSARDTQGDTNTEAFF. DNA for the CDR3: TGCAGTGCTAGAGATACACAGGGGGATACGAACACTGAAGCTTTCTTT.

This clonotype was seen many times. The chain employs TRBV7-2 and TRBJ1-1; D uncertain. The CDR3 is made up of 14 amino acids. The V end lost 2 bases, the J end lost 7 bases, and 14 bases lay between the germline ends. Germline CDR1 reads SGHTA; CDR2 reads FQGNSA. The DNA for the CDR3 is TGTGCCAGCAGCTTAAGACGACCTTCTGATGAAGCTTTCTTT. This translates into CASSLRRPSDEAFF.

The genes are TRBV18 and TRBJ1-3, with a tentative D call TRBD1 (6 bases). The CDR3 length is 14 residues. Per germline, CDR1 KGHSH and CDR2 LQKENI. Trimming cost V 3 bases and J 8 bases, with 14 bases left between them. CDR3: CASSPGTGTHTIYF. For the CDR3, the DNA is TGTGCCAGCTCACCGGGAACAGGGACCCACACCATATATTTT.

This clonotype was picked up a small number of times. This chain connects TRBV19 to TRBJ1-1; 10 bases are shared with TRBD1. This CDR3 comprises 15 residues. V lost 5 bases to trimming and J lost 0 bases; unmatched junction nucleotides: 3. CDR1 and CDR2 (germline): LNHDA, SQIVND (reference sequence). The CDR3 DNA reads as TGTGCCAGTAGTGCGGGACAGGGGATGAACACTGAAGCTTTCTTT. It specifies CASSAGQGMNTEAFF.

V is TRBV6-2 or TRBV6-3 and J is TRBJ1-5; no definite D call. The CDR3 runs 15 residues. Per germline, CDR1 MNHEY and CDR2 SVGEGT. Trimming pared 4 bases from V and 4 bases from J, leaving 14 bases between. The CDR3 bases are TGTGCCAGCAGTTCCGACTGGGGTCAGAATCAGCCCCAGCATTTT. It encodes CASSSDWGQNQPQHF.

This clonotype has ten or more counts. The chain employs TRBV30 and TRBJ1-1, with D unresolved. The CDR3 length is 15 residues. Looked up from germline, CDR1 is GTSNPN and CDR2 is SVGIG (reference sequence). Between the trimmed V and J ends, which lost 5 bases and 1 base, there was a span of 17 bases. The CDR3, as DNA: TGTGCCTGGGGACCGGATTTTAGATCGAACACTGAAGCTTTCTTT. Translating gives CAWGPDFRSNTEAFF.

This clonotype was seen ten or more times. The V and J genes are TRBV12-3 or TRBV12-4 and TRBJ1-4; TRBD1 might be the D (6 bases). V was trimmed by 4 bases and J by 8 bases, leaving 14 bases between them. This CDR3 is built from 14 residues. CDR3 coding DNA: TGTGCCAGCAGTTCCCAACAGGGAGGAGAAAAACTGTTTTTT. This encodes CASSSQQGGEKLFF.

This clonotype was counted a few times. The chain uses TRBV24-1 and TRBJ2-1; the D gene is possibly TRBD1 (6 bases). The germline V and J ends were trimmed by 0 bases and 6 bases, with 11 bases remaining between them. The germline V gene has CDR1 KGHDR and CDR2 SFDVKD. This CDR3 has 15 residues. CDR3 region: CATSDLTGNRNEQFF. Written as DNA, the CDR3 is TGTGCCACCAGTGATTTGACAGGGAATCGCAATGAGCAGTTCTTC.